These 28 T cell receptor beta chains originate from one sample sequenced in a study of blood T cell repertoires in COVID-19. The table came from immunoSEQ multiplex PCR; TCRdb's copy has only in-frame clones and leaves some out. The data contain 150,000 to 200,000 clones, around four fifths of them seen just once; the ten biggest clones take up roughly 5%. Sequencing input: PBMCs or T cells enriched from blood (not recorded which). The receptor source for this set is a man in his 70s who had been exposed to COVID-19.

The chain has TRBV30 and TRBJ1-2, with 7 bases that match TRBD1. From germline, CDR1 is GTSNPN and CDR2 SVGIG (reference sequence). This CDR3 has 14 residues. V gave up 3 bases and J gave up 8 bases; unmatched junction bases: 12. The CDR3 bases are TGTGCCTGGAGACCCCCTGACAGGGCGAAGGGCTACACCTTC. This encodes CAWRPPDRAKGYTF.

The chain joins TRBV4-1 to TRBJ2-1, with 8 positions matching TRBD2. The CDR3 sequence is 16 residues long. Per germline, CDR1 MGHRA and CDR2 YSYEKL. After removal of 1 base from V and 2 bases from J, the junction contained 4 bases not matched to a gene. Here the CDR3 reads CASSQVAGGPYNEQFF. The DNA for the CDR3 is TGCGCCAGCAGCCAAGTTGCGGGGGGACCCTACAATGAGCAGTTCTTC.

The table lists this clone with a few counts. The chain is built from TRBV20-1 and TRBJ2-3; D gene ambiguous. This CDR3 is built from 13 residues. The germline gives CDR1 DFQATT, CDR2 SNEGSKA (reference sequence). V gave up 3 bases and J gave up 0 bases, with 7 bases separating them. The CDR3 reads CSASDQSTDTQYF. In nucleotides, the CDR3 is TGCAGTGCTAGTGACCAGAGCACAGATACGCAGTATTTT.

The chain carries TRBV2 and TRBJ2-5, with 8 bases matching TRBD2. Germline V gene data show CDR1 as SNHLY and CDR2 as FYNNEI. Germline trimming cut 8 bases from V and 2 bases from J; bases unmatched to any gene: 10. There are 15 residues in the CDR3. CDR3 region: CASARSGALQETQYF. The DNA for the CDR3 is TGTGCCAGCGCCCGTAGCGGGGCCCTACAAGAGACCCAGTACTTC.

On this clone itself: Likely a read error: the CDR3 ends without its conserved phenylalanine or tryptophan. The DNA is omitted, as the CDR3 cannot be located on it reliably, and the CDR3 follows TCRdb's listing. CDR3 residues: CSVGDTLEDSA. The chain carries TRBV29-1 and TRBJ1-5; the DNA was not compared with TRBD1, the D call given in the table. Germline lookup yields CDR1 SQVTM and CDR2 ANQGSEA. The CDR3 adds up to 11 amino acids, both ends counted.

This chain uses TRBV19 with TRBJ1-2; D gene unclear. The germline V gene encodes CDR1 LNHDA and CDR2 SQIVND (reference sequence). The CDR3 length is 15 residues. V lost 0 bases, J lost 4 bases, and 12 bases lay in between. CDR3 in amino acids: CASSIDGAPAYGYTF. In nucleotides, the CDR3 is TGTGCCAGTAGTATAGACGGTGCCCCTGCCTATGGCTACACCTTC.

The genes are TRBV11-2 and TRBJ2-1, with 7 bases matching TRBD2. The CDR3 is 18 residues long. Trimming removed 5 bases from V and 4 bases from J; junction bases left unmatched: 17. Germline loops: CDR1 SGHAT, CDR2 FQNNGV. The chain's CDR3 is CASSGFSTSRNKYNEQFF. The CDR3 DNA follows: TGTGCCAGCAGCGGATTCTCGACTAGCCGTAACAAGTACAATGAGCAGTTCTTC.

The chain has TRBV7-6 and TRBJ1-2, with 11 nucleotides matching TRBD1. Per germline, CDR1 SGHVS and CDR2 FNYEAQ. This CDR3 spans 15 amino acids. V was pared by 2 bases and J by 10 bases, with 9 bases of the junction left unmatched. CDR3 sequence (DNA): TGTGCCAGCAGCTTACCAGGGGGGACAGGGGGTGTCTACACCTTC. It codes for CASSLPGGTGGVYTF.

The V call is TRBV28, the J call TRBJ1-1; D gene uncertain. This CDR3 region has 14 residues. V gave up 1 base and J gave up 0 bases, with 6 bases separating them. The germline gives CDR1 MDHEN, CDR2 SYDVKM. Written as DNA, the CDR3 is TGTGCCAGCAGTTTATCCGGTCTGAACACTGAAGCTTTCTTT. Protein: CASSLSGLNTEAFF.

The chain recombines TRBV21-1 with TRBJ2-7; no DNA check was done on the table's D call, TRBD1. TRBV21-1 is designated a pseudogene. The CDR3 spans 17 residues. CDR3 DNA: TGTGCCAGCAGCAAAGCCGGACGGGACACCCTAACCTACGAGCAGTACTTC. This sequence encodes CASSKAGRDTLTYEQYF.

J is TRBJ2-3 and V is TRBV24-1; no reliable D call. Deletions cut 5 bases from V and 9 bases from J, with 11 bases between. This CDR3 is 12 amino acids long. The germline V gene encodes CDR1 KGHDR and CDR2 SFDVKD. The CDR3 DNA follows: TGTGCCACCAGTGCCCCGCAACGGACGCAGTATTTT. Its translation: CATSAPQRTQYF.

The rearrangement uses TRBV6-2 or TRBV6-3 and TRBJ2-1; 12 bases are a match to TRBD2. CDR3 length: 16 amino acids. V lost 5 bases and J lost 4; bases outside the gene matches: 6. Germline assignment: CDR1 MNHEY and CDR2 SVGEGT. This chain's CDR3 is CASSDGLAGIYNEQFF. CDR3 bases: TGTGCCAGCAGTGACGGACTAGCGGGGATATACAATGAGCAGTTCTTC.

The rearrangement joins TRBV29-1 to TRBJ2-1, with a tentative D call TRBD2 (5 bases). V was cut by 5 bases and J by 8 bases, with 19 bases left in between. The CDR3 totals 14 residues. Germline V gives CDR1 SQVTM, CDR2 ANQGSEA. CDR3 sequence (DNA): TGCAGCGTTCGAAGATCCAGGACTGGGGATGAGCAGTTCTTC. Protein: CSVRRSRTGDEQFF.

This chain connects TRBV14 to TRBJ2-7; 7 bases map to TRBD2. J gave up 8 bases and V 4 bases, and 17 bases lay outside the gene matches. Germline V gene data show CDR1 as SGHDN and CDR2 as FVKESK. CDR3 length: 16 residues. CDR3 coding DNA: TGTGCCAGCAGCCTCCCCGGGACCGGGGGGTTATCGCAGCAGTACTTC. It translates to CASSLPGTGGLSQQYF.

The gene calls are TRBV25-1 and TRBJ2-1; 8 nucleotides agree with TRBD2. Trimming took 4 bases from V and 4 from J; bases not matched to a gene: 6. CDR3 length equals 15 residues. Germline CDR1 and CDR2: MGHDK and SYGVNS. The CDR3 region is CASSVPGGPYNEQFF. In nucleotides, the CDR3 is TGTGCCAGCAGTGTCCCGGGGGGGCCGTACAATGAGCAGTTCTTC.

This clone has a handful of counts. V gene TRBV18 combines with J gene TRBJ2-7, with 7 bases lining up with TRBD1. V shed 5 bases, J shed 3 bases, and the junction held 13 bases outside the gene matches. The CDR3 runs to 16 residues. CDR1 and CDR2 from the germline V gene are KGHSH and LQKENI. The DNA of the CDR3 is TGTGCCAGCTCAGCACAGCGTGGGAACAGGGGCTACGAGCAGTACTTC. It is translated as CASSAQRGNRGYEQYF.

The chain is built from TRBV11-2 and TRBJ1-2, with a weak D call TRBD1 (5 bases). The germline CDR1 and CDR2 sequences are SGHAT and FQNNGV. V was pared by 3 bases and J by 3 bases, with 14 bases between. The CDR3 consists of 15 residues. CDR3: CASSLGQVLYYGYTF. CDR3 coding DNA: TGTGCCAGCAGCTTGGGGCAGGTTCTTTACTATGGCTACACCTTC.

The gene calls are TRBV9 and TRBJ2-1, with TRBD1 identical over 11 bases. This CDR3 comprises 14 residues. With V trimmed by 3 bases and J by 8 bases, 4 bases remained unmatched. CDR1 and CDR2 (germline): SGDLS, YYNGEE. CDR3 region: CASSAGQGAHEQFF. CDR3 DNA: TGTGCCAGCAGCGCCGGACAGGGGGCGCATGAGCAGTTCTTC.

This rearrangement joins TRBV4-3 to TRBJ2-1; a possible D gene is TRBD2 (5 bases). Per the germline V gene, CDR1 is LGHNA and CDR2 is YSLEER. Trimming cost V 0 bases and J 3 bases, with 15 bases left between them. The CDR3 has 17 residues. CDR3 loop: CASSQDRLTSGYNEQFF. The CDR3, as DNA: TGCGCCAGCAGCCAAGATCGGCTGACGAGCGGCTACAATGAGCAGTTCTTC.

The rearrangement links TRBV5-4 to TRBJ2-2, with D hard to call. CDR3 length equals 14 residues. The ends were cut back, 4 bases at V and 1 base at J, with 8 bases in the middle. Germline V lookup: CDR1 SGHNT, CDR2 YYREEE (reference sequence). The CDR3 region has the DNA TGTGCCAGCAGCGCGCGGCAGAACACCGGGGAGCTGTTTTTT. This encodes CASSARQNTGELFF.

There are a few counts of this clone. The J gene is TRBJ1-5, the V gene TRBV18, with 8 bases aligning to TRBD1. The CDR3 loop spans 16 amino acids. J gave up 1 base and V 5 bases, and 7 bases lay outside the gene matches. Germline CDR1 KGHSH, CDR2 LQKENI. CDR3 sequence reads: CASSAQGAGSNQPQHF. CDR3 bases: TGTGCCAGCTCAGCTCAGGGGGCCGGGAGCAATCAGCCCCAGCATTTT.

The gene calls are TRBV9 and TRBJ2-7; 7 bases are shared with TRBD1. The germline gives CDR1 SGDLS, CDR2 YYNGEE. The V and J ends lost 0 bases and 0 bases, in that order; junction bases with no gene match: 3. The CDR3 is made up of 15 amino acids. The CDR3, as DNA: TGTGCCAGCAGCGTAGGACAGGGAACCTCCTACGAGCAGTACTTC. Its translation is CASSVGQGTSYEQYF.

This sequence joins TRBV24-1 and TRBJ1-1; D possibly corresponds to TRBD1 (6 bases). The germline V gene has CDR1 KGHDR and CDR2 SFDVKD. V gave up 7 bases and J gave up 1 base, with 12 bases separating them. This CDR3 has 14 amino acids. CDR3 sequence reads: CATSPGTKNTEAFF. The CDR3 DNA sequence: TGTGCCACCAGCCCCGGGACAAAGAACACTGAAGCTTTCTTT.

V gene TRBV3-1 (or the pseudogene TRBV3-2) combines with J gene TRBJ2-7, with 8 bases that match TRBD2. Germline values: CDR1 LGHDT, CDR2 YNNKEL (reference sequence). The ends lost 0 bases at V and 0 bases at J; junction bases unmatched: 4. CDR3 size: 16 residues. The CDR3 here is CASSQDWSGSSYEQYF. DNA of the CDR3: TGTGCCAGCAGCCAAGATTGGAGCGGGAGCTCCTACGAGCAGTACTTC.

This chain connects TRBV9 to TRBJ1-1; D gene ambiguous. The CDR3 contains 15 residues. From germline, CDR1 is SGDLS and CDR2 YYNGEE. V lost 3 bases, J lost 1 base, and 13 bases lay in between. For the CDR3, the DNA is TGTGCCAGCAGCGCCTCAGGCCTATCGAACACTGAAGCTTTCTTT. Amino acid sequence: CASSASGLSNTEAFF.

The chain links TRBV7-2 to TRBJ2-7; 9 bases line up with TRBD1. The germline CDR1 and CDR2 sequences are SGHTA and FQGNSA. CDR3 length: 14 residues. J gave up 2 bases and V 6 bases, and 5 bases lay outside the gene matches. CDR3 in DNA: TGTGCCAGCAGTTTCGACAGGGGGGCCTACGAGCAGTACTTC. Amino acid sequence: CASSFDRGAYEQYF.

This clone was seen more than once but under ten times. This chain links TRBV5-5 with TRBJ2-5, with a tentative D call TRBD2 (7 bases). In germline, CDR1 is SGHKS, CDR2 YYEKEE (reference sequence). The CDR3 has 15 amino acids. Trimming took 4 bases from V and 1 from J, leaving 14 bases between them. The CDR3 loop is CASSLRGGFQETQYF. CDR3 in DNA: TGTGCCAGCAGCCTACGCGGGGGCTTCCAAGAGACCCAGTACTTC.

V usage is TRBV7-9 and J usage is TRBJ1-1; TRBD1 is a possible D gene (6 bases). Germline CDR1 and CDR2: SEHNR and FQNEAQ (reference sequence). V was shortened by 1 base and J by 1 base, with 10 bases between the two germline ends. This CDR3 is 15 amino acids long. The CDR3, as DNA: TGTGCCAGCAGCTTAGGTGACAGGCGGAACACTGAAGCTTTCTTT. Translating it yields CASSLGDRRNTEAFF.